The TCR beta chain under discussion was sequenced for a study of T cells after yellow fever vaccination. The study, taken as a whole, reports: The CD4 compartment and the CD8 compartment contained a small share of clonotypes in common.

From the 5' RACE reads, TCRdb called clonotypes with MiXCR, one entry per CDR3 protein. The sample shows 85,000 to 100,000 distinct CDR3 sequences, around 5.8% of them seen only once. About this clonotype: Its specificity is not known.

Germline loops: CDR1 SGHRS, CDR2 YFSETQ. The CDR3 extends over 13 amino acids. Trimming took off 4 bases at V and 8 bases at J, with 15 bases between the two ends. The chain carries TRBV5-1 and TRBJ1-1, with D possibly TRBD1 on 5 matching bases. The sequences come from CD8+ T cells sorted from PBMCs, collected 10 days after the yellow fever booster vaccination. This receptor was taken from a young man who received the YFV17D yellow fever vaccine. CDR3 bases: TGCGCCAGCAGCGGTCTTGGTGGGGCGGAAGCTTTCTTT. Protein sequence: CASSGLGGAEAFF.